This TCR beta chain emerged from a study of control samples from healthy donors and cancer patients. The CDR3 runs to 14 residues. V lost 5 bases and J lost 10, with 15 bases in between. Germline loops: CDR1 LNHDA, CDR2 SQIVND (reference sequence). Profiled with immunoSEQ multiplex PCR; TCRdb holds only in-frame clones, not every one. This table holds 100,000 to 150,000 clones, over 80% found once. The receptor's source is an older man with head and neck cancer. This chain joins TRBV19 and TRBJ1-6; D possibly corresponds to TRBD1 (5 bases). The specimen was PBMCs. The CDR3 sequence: CASSEVRVSSPLHF. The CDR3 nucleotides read TGTGCCAGTAGTGAAGTCAGGGTCTCGTCACCCCTCCACTTT.